The entry below describes one T cell receptor beta chain. The antigen remains unidentified. Germline CDR1 and CDR2: SGHTA and FQGTGA. The CDR3 runs to 15 residues. The data were taken from a study of cytomegalovirus exposure and HLA in healthy donors. The wider study: An earlier analysis found 117 million unique TCR beta sequences from approximately 190 million T cells. Whole-study results and caveats: Later findings reportedly placed an Asian-associated ancestry cluster below the approximately 670-donor mean for N-insertions. Within the data, a cluster of highly shared sequence variants was likely a sequencing artifact.

Samples came from healthy bone marrow donors. With 60 Vbeta and 13 Jbeta primers, the PCR was carried out. Assay used: immunoSEQ multiplex PCR; TCRdb lists only in-frame clones, some missing. There are about 100,000 clones in the sample; roughly 78% occur only once, and roughly 1.9% lies in the top ten. This receptor was identified in a woman between 40 and 50 years old in good health and CMV-seronegative. Material: PBMCs. The gene calls are TRBV7-3 and TRBJ2-5; D might be TRBD2 (5 bases). Near its end, the DNA agrees better with TRBJ2-7, so the J call may be wrong. This CDR3 is CASSLEAGPYYEQYF. The CDR3 DNA sequence: TGTGCCAGCAGCTTAGAGGCGGGTCCTTACTACGAGCAGTACTTC.